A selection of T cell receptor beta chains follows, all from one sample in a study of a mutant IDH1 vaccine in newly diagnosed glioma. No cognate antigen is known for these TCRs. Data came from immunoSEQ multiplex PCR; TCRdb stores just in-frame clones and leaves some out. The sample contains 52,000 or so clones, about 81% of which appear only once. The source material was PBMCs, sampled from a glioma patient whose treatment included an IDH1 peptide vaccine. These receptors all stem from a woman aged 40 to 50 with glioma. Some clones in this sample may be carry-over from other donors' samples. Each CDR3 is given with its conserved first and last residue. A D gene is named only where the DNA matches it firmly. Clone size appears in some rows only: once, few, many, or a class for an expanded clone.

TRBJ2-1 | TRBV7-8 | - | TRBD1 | TGTGCCAGCAGCTTGCCCCGGGACAGATCTTACAATGAGCAGTTCTTC | CASSLPRDRSYNEQFF
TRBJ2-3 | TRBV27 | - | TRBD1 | TGTGCCAGCAGAGAACAGGGGGCGCCAAAAGATACGCAGTATTTT | CASREQGAPKDTQYF
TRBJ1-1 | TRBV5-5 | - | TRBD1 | TGTGCCAGCAGCTTAAGTCGACAGGGCACCACTGAAGCTTTCTTT | CASSLSRQGTTEAFF
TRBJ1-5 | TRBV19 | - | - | TGTGCCAGTAGTCCCCCAGGGTGGGGGCAGCCCCAGCATTTT | CASSPPGWGQPQHF
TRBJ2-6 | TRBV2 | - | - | TGTGCCAGCAATCGGGACGCCAACGCTGGGGCCAACGTCCTGACTTTC | CASNRDANAGANVLTF
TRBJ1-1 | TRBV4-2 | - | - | TGTGCCAGCAGAAGGGCCGATGGGACTGAAGCTTTCTTT | CASRRADGTEAFF
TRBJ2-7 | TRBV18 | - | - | TGTGCCAGCTCCAGGGGGGTCGAGCAGTACTTC | CASSRGVEQYF
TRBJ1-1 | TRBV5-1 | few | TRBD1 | TGCGCCAGCAGCCCTCGACAGGGGGCAAACACTGAAGCTTTCTTT | CASSPRQGANTEAFF
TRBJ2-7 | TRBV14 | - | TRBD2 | TGTGCCAGCAGCCAGCGGGGGACCTACGAGCAGTACTTC | CASSQRGTYEQYF
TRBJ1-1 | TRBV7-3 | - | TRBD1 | TGTGCCAGCAGCTTACCCGGACAGGCCCTCAACACTGAAGCTTTCTTT | CASSLPGQALNTEAFF
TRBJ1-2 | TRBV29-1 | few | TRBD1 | TGCAGCACCCGGACAGGGGACTATGGCTACACCTTC | CSTRTGDYGYTF
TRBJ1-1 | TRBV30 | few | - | TGTGCCTGGAGCGCCGGGACAATGAACACTGAAGCTTTCTTT | CAWSAGTMNTEAFF